This is a list of T cell receptor beta chains from one sample in a study of glioma-infiltrating T cells. TCRdb analysed the multiplex PCR reads with MiXCR anew, one entry per CDR3 protein. The sample comprises roughly 350,000 distinct CDR3 sequences, roughly 41% of which are singletons, and more than 10% rests with the top ten. The material sequenced was glioma tissue, nonneoplastic brain tissue, or PBMCs (not recorded which). These receptor sequences come from a human donor with low-grade glioma or glioblastoma, undergoing nonglioma brain surgery, or in good health (not recorded which). CDR3s include the opening cysteine and the closing phenylalanine or tryptophan. Each record gives: clone size, V gene, D gene, J gene, CDR3 protein, CDR3 DNA. The D gene is left open where the match is weak. Clone size is given for some rows only: seen once, a few or many times, or a class if the clone is expanded.

>.|TRBV6-1|TRBD2|TRBJ2-2
CASSFLAGEYNGELFF
TGTGCCAGCAGTTTCCTAGCGGGAGAATACAACGGGGAGCTGTTTTTT
>few|TRBV5-4|TRBD1|TRBJ2-7
CASRWDRGVEEQYF
TGTGCCAGCAGGTGGGACAGGGGCGTAGAGGAGCAGTACTTC
>.|TRBV2|.|TRBJ2-7
CASLDSSGEQYF
TGTGCCAGCCTGGACAGCTCTGGTGAGCAGTACTTC
>few|TRBV24-1|.|TRBJ2-1
CATSDLARSTVHEQFF
TGTGCCACCAGTGATTTGGCAAGGTCTACAGTCCATGAGCAGTTCTTC
>many|TRBV27|.|TRBJ1-1
CASSLRGGQAEAFF
TGTGCCAGCAGTTTAAGGGGCGGCCAGGCCGAAGCTTTCTTT
>.|TRBV4-1|.|TRBJ1-1
CASSHWGGVNTEAFF
TGCGCCAGCAGCCATTGGGGGGGGGTGAACACTGAAGCTTTCTTT
>.|TRBV29-1|.|TRBJ2-5
CSVEAGVAETQYF
TGCAGCGTTGAGGCAGGGGTGGCAGAGACCCAGTACTTC
>.|TRBV4-2|TRBD2|TRBJ2-4
CASSLGSGSLAKNIQYF
TGTGCCAGCAGCTTAGGTAGCGGGAGTTTAGCCAAAAACATTCAGTACTTC
>once|TRBV2|.|TRBJ1-2
CASSEIRGKVATF
TGTGCCAGCAGTGAGATCCGTGGAAAGGTAGCGACCTTC
>few|TRBV7-2|.|TRBJ2-5
CASTLGGRQETQYF
TGTGCCAGCACTCTAGGGGGGCGCCAAGAGACCCAGTACTTC
>.|TRBV19|.|TRBJ2-2
CASSIGITVTGELFF
TGTGCCAGTAGTATCGGGATAACTGTGACCGGGGAGCTGTTTTTT
>once|TRBV7-2|.|TRBJ1-1
CASSPQTGPTEAFF
TGTGCCAGCAGCCCCCAAACAGGGCCCACTGAAGCTTTCTTT
>.|TRBV7-9|.|TRBJ2-3
CASSPGGLSADTQYF
TGTGCCAGCAGCCCCGGAGGACTTAGCGCAGATACGCAGTATTTT
>few|TRBV28|TRBD1|TRBJ1-1
CASICHEGACENTEAFF
TGTGCCAGCATCTGCCACGAGGGGGCTTGTGAGAACACTGAAGCTTTCTTT
>.|TRBV2|.|TRBJ2-7
CASSEQLGTTYEQYF
TGTGCCAGCAGTGAGCAGTTAGGGACGACCTACGAGCAGTACTTC
>few|TRBV6-1|TRBD2|TRBJ2-7
CASSWRGRMLYEQYF
TGTGCCAGCAGTTGGCGCGGGAGGATGCTCTACGAGCAGTACTTC
>few|TRBV11-1|TRBD2|TRBJ2-7
CASSLALAGDHLGEQYF
TGTGCCAGCAGCTTAGCCCTAGCGGGAGATCACTTGGGCGAGCAGTACTTC
>.|TRBV18|.|TRBJ2-1
CASSPGIAEGDEQFF
TGTGCCAGCTCACCTGGGATAGCGGAGGGTGATGAGCAGTTCTTC
>.|TRBV7-6|.|TRBJ1-1
CASSLGGGWTEAFF
TGTGCCAGCAGCTTAGGAGGGGGTTGGACTGAAGCTTTCTTT
>.|TRBV19|.|TRBJ2-3
CASSIPGGAGGDTQYF
TGTGCCAGTAGTATACCAGGGGGAGCGGGTGGTGATACGCAGTATTTT
>.|TRBV18|TRBD1|TRBJ1-4
CASSGTGCRRPVEKLFF
TGTGCCAGCTCAGGGACAGGATGTCGCAGGCCGGTTGAAAAACTGTTTTTT
>few|TRBV28|.|TRBJ2-3
CASSLFSSGLLTDTQYF
TGTGCCAGCAGTTTATTTTCGTCGGGACTCCTCACAGATACGCAGTATTTT
>many|TRBV6-1|.|TRBJ1-5
CASSPRALVQPQHF
TGTGCCAGCAGTCCCCGGGCTCTTGTTCAGCCCCAGCATTTT
>few|TRBV4-3|TRBD2|TRBJ2-7
CASSQVIAGAYEQYF
TGCGCCAGCAGCCAAGTAATAGCGGGGGCCTACGAGCAGTACTTC
>.|TRBV19|.|TRBJ1-5
CASSSARRAGDQPQHF
TGTGCCAGTAGCTCCGCCAGACGGGCGGGCGATCAGCCCCAGCATTTT
>.|TRBV7-2|.|TRBJ1-5
CASSPISAYSNQPQHF
TGTGCCAGCAGCCCGATAAGTGCCTATAGCAATCAGCCCCAGCATTTT
>many|TRBV20-1|TRBD2|TRBJ2-3
CSALSTSGSADTQYF
TGCAGTGCTTTATCGACTAGCGGTTCAGCAGATACGCAGTATTTT
>once|TRBV4-1|.|TRBJ2-2
CASSHGLEEENTGELFF
TGCGCCAGCAGCCATGGTTTGGAGGAGGAAAACACCGGGGAGCTGTTTTTT
>.|TRBV7-2|.|TRBJ1-2
CASRMGGANYGYTF
TGTGCCAGCAGAATGGGCGGAGCTAACTATGGCTACACCTTC
>once|TRBV2|TRBD1|TRBJ1-1
CASTRDRATEAFF
TGTGCCAGCACCAGGGACAGGGCAACTGAAGCCTTCTTT
>.|TRBV4-2|.|TRBJ1-4
CASSQVGRANEKLFF
TGTGCCAGCAGCCAAGTAGGAAGGGCTAATGAAAAACTGTTTTTT
>many|TRBV6-5|.|TRBJ2-2
CASSYGQHTGELFF
TGTGCCAGCAGTTACGGGCAGCACACCGGGGAGCTGTTTTTT
>.|TRBV6-5|.|TRBJ1-5
CASSPEGGRQPQHF
TGTGCCAGCAGCCCCGAGGGGGGGCGTCAGCCCCAGCATTTT
>.|TRBV28|TRBD2|TRBJ2-1
CASSWAGLAQVGSDEQFF
TGTGCCAGCAGTTGGGCGGGACTAGCACAAGTGGGAAGCGATGAGCAGTTCTTC
>.|TRBV19|.|TRBJ2-1
CASSISPSYEQFF
TGTGCCAGTAGTATTTCTCCGTCCTACGAGCAGTTCTTC
>many|TRBV25-1|.|TRBJ2-3
CASSRLDTQYF
TGTGCCAGCAGTAGGCTAGATACGCAGTATTTT
>few|TRBV20-1|TRBD1|TRBJ2-7
CSARKWGQSYEQYF
TGCAGTGCTAGAAAGTGGGGACAGAGCTACGAGCAGTACTTC
>.|TRBV15|.|TRBJ2-7
CATSGYQVSLKQYF
TGTGCCACCAGCGGATACCAGGTCAGTCTGAAGCAGTACTTC
>.|TRBV15|TRBD2|TRBJ2-7
CATSRGGIAGVYEQYF
TGTGCCACCAGCAGAGGGGGGATAGCGGGAGTCTACGAGCAGTACTTC
>.|TRBV20-1|TRBD2|TRBJ2-1
CSANPRPREDYNEQFF
TGCAGTGCTAATCCTCGGCCGCGGGAGGATTACAATGAGCAGTTCTTC
>.|TRBV10-2|TRBD1|TRBJ1-2
CATGQNYGYTF
TGCGCCACGGGACAGAACTATGGCTACACCTTC